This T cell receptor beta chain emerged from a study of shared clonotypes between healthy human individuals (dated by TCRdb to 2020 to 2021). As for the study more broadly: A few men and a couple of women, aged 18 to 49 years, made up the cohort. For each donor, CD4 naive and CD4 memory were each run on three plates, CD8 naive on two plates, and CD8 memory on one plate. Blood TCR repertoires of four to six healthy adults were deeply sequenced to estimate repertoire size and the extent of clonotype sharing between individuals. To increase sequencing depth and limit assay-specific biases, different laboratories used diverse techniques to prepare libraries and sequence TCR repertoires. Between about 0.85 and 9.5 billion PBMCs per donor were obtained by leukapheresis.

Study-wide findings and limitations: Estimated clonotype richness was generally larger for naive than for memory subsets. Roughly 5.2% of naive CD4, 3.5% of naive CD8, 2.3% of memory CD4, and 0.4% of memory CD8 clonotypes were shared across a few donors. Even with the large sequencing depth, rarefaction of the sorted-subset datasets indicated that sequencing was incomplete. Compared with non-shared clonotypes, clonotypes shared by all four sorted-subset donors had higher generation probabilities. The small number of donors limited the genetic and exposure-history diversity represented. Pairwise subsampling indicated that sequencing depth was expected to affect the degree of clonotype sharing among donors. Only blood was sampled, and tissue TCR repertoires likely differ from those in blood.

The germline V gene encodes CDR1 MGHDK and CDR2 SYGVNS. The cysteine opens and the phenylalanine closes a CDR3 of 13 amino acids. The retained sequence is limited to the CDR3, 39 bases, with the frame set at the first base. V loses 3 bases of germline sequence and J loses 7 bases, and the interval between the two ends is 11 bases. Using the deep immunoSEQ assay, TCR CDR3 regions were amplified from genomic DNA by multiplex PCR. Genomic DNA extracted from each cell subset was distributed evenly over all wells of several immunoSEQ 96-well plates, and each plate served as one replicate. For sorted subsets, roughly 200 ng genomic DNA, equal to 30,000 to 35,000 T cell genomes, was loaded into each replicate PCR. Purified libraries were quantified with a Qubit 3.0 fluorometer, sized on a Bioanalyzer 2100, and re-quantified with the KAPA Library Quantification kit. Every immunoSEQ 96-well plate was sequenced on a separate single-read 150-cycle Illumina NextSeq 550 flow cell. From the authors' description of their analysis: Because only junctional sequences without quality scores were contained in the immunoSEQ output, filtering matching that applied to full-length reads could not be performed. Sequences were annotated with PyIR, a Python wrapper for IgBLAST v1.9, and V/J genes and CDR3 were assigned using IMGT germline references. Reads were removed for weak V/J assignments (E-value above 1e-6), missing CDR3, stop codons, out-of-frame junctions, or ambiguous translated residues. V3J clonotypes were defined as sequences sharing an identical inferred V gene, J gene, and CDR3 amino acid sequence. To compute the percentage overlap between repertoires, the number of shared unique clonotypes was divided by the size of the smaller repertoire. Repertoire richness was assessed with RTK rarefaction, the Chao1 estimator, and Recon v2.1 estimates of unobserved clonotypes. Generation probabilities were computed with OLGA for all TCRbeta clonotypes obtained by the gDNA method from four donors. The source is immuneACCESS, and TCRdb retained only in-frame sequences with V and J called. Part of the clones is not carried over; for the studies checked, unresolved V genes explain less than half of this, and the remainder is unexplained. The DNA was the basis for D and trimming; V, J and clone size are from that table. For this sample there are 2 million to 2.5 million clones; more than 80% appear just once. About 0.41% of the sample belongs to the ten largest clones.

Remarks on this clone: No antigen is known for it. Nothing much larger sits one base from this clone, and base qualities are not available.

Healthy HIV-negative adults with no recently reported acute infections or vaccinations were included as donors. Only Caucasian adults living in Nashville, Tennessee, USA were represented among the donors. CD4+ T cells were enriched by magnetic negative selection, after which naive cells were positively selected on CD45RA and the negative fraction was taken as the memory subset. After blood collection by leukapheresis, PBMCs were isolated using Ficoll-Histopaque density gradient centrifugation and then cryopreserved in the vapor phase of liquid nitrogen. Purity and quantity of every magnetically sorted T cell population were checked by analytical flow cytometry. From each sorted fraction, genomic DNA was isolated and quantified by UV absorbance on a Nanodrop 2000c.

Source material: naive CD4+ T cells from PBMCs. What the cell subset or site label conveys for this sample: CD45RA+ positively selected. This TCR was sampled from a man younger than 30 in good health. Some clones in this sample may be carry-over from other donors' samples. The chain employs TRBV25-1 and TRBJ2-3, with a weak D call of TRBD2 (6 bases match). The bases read TGTGCCAGCAGTGAGACCGGGGGAAATACGCAGTATTTT. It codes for CASSETGGNTQYF.